This T cell receptor beta chain was documented in a study of a mutant IDH1 vaccine in newly diagnosed glioma. V lost 7 bases, J lost 7 bases, and 16 bases lay in between. Germline CDR1 reads LNHDA; CDR2 reads SQIVND (reference sequence). The CDR3 runs 14 residues. As to this clone: Its antigen is not known.

Clones were read by immunoSEQ multiplex PCR, and TCRdb kept only the in-frame ones, dropping some. The sample carries about 27,000 clones, over 80% recorded once. Noted time point: week 35, safety follow-up. One vaccine dose held 300 ug of mutant IDH1 20-mer peptide and came with topical imiquimod. This chain joins TRBV19 and TRBJ1-4, with D perhaps matching TRBD1 (6 bases). The sequence came from a man aged 30-40 years with glioma. This specimen consisted of PBMCs, obtained from a glioma patient whose treatment included an IDH1 peptide vaccine. CDR3 sequence reads: CASTPDRKGEKLFF. As DNA, the CDR3 is TGTGCCAGTACCCCAGACAGGAAGGGTGAAAAACTGTTTTTT.